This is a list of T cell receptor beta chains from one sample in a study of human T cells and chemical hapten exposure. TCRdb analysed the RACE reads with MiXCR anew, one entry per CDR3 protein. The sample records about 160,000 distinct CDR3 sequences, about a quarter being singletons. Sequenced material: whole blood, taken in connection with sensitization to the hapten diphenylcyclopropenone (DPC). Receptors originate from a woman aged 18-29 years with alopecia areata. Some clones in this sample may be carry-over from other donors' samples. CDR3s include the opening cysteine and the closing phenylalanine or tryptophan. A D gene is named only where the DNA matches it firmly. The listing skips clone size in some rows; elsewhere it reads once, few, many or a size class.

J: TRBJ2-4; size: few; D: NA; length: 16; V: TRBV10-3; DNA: TGTGCCATCAGTCCAGCGGGGGAGGGACAGAAAAACATTCAGTACTTC; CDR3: CAISPAGEGQKNIQYF
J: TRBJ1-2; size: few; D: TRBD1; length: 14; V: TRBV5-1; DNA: TGCGCCAGCAGCTTGACAGGGGAGCCCTATGGCTACACCTTC; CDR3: CASSLTGEPYGYTF
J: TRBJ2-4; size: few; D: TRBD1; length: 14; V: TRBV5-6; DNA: TGTGCCAGCAGTTTGGGACAGTCCCTTAACATTCAGTACTTC; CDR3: CASSLGQSLNIQYF
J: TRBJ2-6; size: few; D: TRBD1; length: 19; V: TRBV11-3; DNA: TGTGCCAGCAGCTTTTTCAGTGGGACAGGGGGTTCAGGGGCCAACGTCCTGACTTTC; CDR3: CASSFFSGTGGSGANVLTF
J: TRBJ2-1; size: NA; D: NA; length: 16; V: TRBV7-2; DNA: TGTGCCAGCAGCTTCAGCCGGGACCCATCCTACAATGAGCAGTTCTTC; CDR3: CASSFSRDPSYNEQFF
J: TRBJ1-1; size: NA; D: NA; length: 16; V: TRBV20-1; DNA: TGCAGTGCTAGAGATCTGAGGCGGGGAACGAACACTGAAGCTTTCTTT; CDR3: CSARDLRRGTNTEAFF
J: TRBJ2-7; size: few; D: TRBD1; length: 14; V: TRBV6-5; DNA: TGTGCCAGCAGTTACGGACAGGGTTGGGGCGAGCAGTACTTC; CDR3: CASSYGQGWGEQYF
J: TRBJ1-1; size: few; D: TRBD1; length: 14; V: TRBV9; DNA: TGTGCCAGCAGAGACGACAGGGGAGGTACTGAAGCTTTCTTT; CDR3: CASRDDRGGTEAFF
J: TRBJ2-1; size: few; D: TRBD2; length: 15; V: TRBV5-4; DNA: TGTGCCAGCAGCCCCTGGGAGCGGGAGGTCAATGAGCAGTTCTTC; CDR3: CASSPWEREVNEQFF
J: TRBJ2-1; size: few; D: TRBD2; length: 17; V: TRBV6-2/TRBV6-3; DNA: TGTGCCAGCAGTTATCTGGCTAGCGGGAGGCGCTACAATGAGCAGTTCTTC; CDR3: CASSYLASGRRYNEQFF
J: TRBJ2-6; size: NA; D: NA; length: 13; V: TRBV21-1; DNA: TGTGCCAGGATGTTGTCCGGGGCCAACGTCCTGACTTTC; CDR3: CARMLSGANVLTF
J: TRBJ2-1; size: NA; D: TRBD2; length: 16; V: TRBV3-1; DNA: TGTGCCAGCAGCCACACCGGGACTAGCGCCTACAATGAGCAGTTCTTC; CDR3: CASSHTGTSAYNEQFF
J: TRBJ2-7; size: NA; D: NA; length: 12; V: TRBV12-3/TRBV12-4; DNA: TGTGCCAGCAGTGAGGTTTTCTACGAGCAGTACTTC; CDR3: CASSEVFYEQYF
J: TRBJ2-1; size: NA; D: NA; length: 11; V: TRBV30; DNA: TGTGCCTGGAGTAGTACCAATGAGCAGTTCTTC; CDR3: CAWSSTNEQFF
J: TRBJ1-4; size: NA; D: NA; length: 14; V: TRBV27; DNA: TGTGCCAGCAGTCGGGGGGCGACTAATGAAAAACTGTTTTTT; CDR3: CASSRGATNEKLFF
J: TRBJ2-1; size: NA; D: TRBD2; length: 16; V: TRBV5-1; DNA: TGCGCCAGCAGACTAGGGACTAGCCTGGTCTACAATGAGCAGTTCTTC; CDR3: CASRLGTSLVYNEQFF
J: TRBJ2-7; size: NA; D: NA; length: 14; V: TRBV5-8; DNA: TGTGCCAGCAGCCCCCGACGTGCGTACTACGAGCAGTACTTC; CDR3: CASSPRRAYYEQYF